These 5 T cell receptor beta chains were sequenced from one sample in a study of molecular identifiers for immune sequencing clone quantification. From the PCR reads, TCRdb called clonotypes with MiXCR, one entry per CDR3 protein. The table includes about 510,000 distinct CDR3 sequences, about 26% detected once. The sequenced material came from naive CD8+ T cells from blood, with Jurkat cell RNA spiked in. Subset of the sample: FACS-sorted CD8+CD4-CCR7+CD45RA+ naive T cells. Receptors were obtained from a human donor in good health. Some libraries in this study had Jurkat cell RNA spiked in.

In this sample, this clonotype turned up a few times. The chain recombines TRBV6-1 with TRBJ1-1; 10 bases fit TRBD1. Unmatched junction bases numbered 4, after V lost 6 bases and J lost 0 bases. CDR3 length equals 15 residues. Germline V gene sequence: CDR1 MNHNS, CDR2 SASEGT. This CDR3 is CASRTGGAMNTEAFF. CDR3 nucleotide sequence: TGTGCCAGCAGGACAGGGGGCGCGATGAACACTGAAGCTTTCTTT.

This clonotype has only a few counts. The genes are TRBV30 and TRBJ2-3; D is uncertain. Trimming took 3 bases from V and 10 from J, leaving 11 bases between them. This CDR3 contains 11 residues. The germline gives CDR1 GTSNPN, CDR2 SVGIG (reference sequence). The CDR3 sequence: CAWSAVQAQYF. The CDR3 DNA sequence: TGTGCCTGGAGCGCGGTGCAGGCGCAGTATTTT.

This clonotype was counted between two and nine times. The chain carries TRBV5-1 and TRBJ1-6; D is unclear. The V end was cut by 0 bases, the J end by 7 bases, with 17 bases between. This CDR3 spans 17 amino acids. Germline V gives CDR1 SGHRS, CDR2 YFSETQ. The CDR3 nucleotides read TGCGCCAGCAGCTTGGACCTGGTTACCACTGGGAATTCACCCCTCCACTTT. Its translation: CASSLDLVTTGNSPLHF.

This chain links TRBV28 with TRBJ1-1, with D possibly matching TRBD1 (5 bases). Germline V CDR1 and CDR2: MDHEN, SYDVKM. This CDR3 has 16 amino acids. The V gene lost 2 bases and the J gene lost 0 bases, with 13 bases spanning the gap. CDR3 DNA sequence: TGTGCCAGCAGTTTAAGGGGCGGAGGACTGAACACTGAAGCTTTCTTT. This translates into CASSLRGGGLNTEAFF. Looking up the rest from reference TRBV28 and TRBJ1-1 gives the full variable domain: DVKVTQSSRYLVKRTGEKVFLECVQDMDHENMFWYRQDPGLGLRLIYFSYDVKMKEKGDIPEGYSVSREKKERFSLILESASTNQTSMYLCASSLRGGGLNTEAFFGQGTRLTVV.

This clonotype was seen ten or more times. The chain carries TRBV29-1 and TRBJ2-1, with TRBD2 matching 9 bases. The CDR3 extends over 14 amino acids. The V gene's germline CDR1 is SQVTM and CDR2 ANQGSEA. V lost 8 bases to trimming and J lost 3 bases; unmatched junction nucleotides: 8. The CDR3 loop reads CSHQVSGSYNEQFF. Written as DNA, the CDR3 is TGCAGCCACCAGGTTAGCGGGAGCTACAATGAGCAGTTCTTC.